This TCR beta chain was identified during a study of shared clonotypes between healthy human individuals. Germline V CDR1 and CDR2: SQVTM, ANQGSEA. V lost 6 bases and J lost 0; bases outside the gene matches: 7. This CDR3 has 14 residues. Comment on this clone: Its specificity is not known.

The table came from immunoSEQ multiplex PCR; TCRdb's copy has only in-frame clones and leaves some out. Of about 2.4 million clones listed, approximately 93% are singletons. The study's findings and limits: Sampling used blood alone; tissue repertoires probably differ.

This chain connects TRBV29-1 to TRBJ1-2, with 7 bases matching TRBD1. Sequenced: naive CD4+ T cells from PBMCs. Noted subset: CD45RA+ positively selected. The source of this sequence is a man aged 18 to 29 in good health. Some clones in this sample may be carry-over from other donors' samples. In DNA, the CDR3 is TGCAGCGTGTTGGACAGGTCCGCTAACTATGGCTACACCTTC. Translating it yields CSVLDRSANYGYTF.